The clone carrying this T cell receptor (beta chain) was counted a single time. Each participant's cohort was designated according to participant-reported clinical history. Germline CDR1 reads LGHNA; CDR2 reads YSLEER. Trimming pared 0 bases from V and 0 bases from J, leaving 9 bases between. The CDR3 contains 17 residues. The record originates from a study of blood T cell repertoires in COVID-19. Study at large: Samples came from the United States, Italy and Spain, spanning acute and convalescent COVID-19.

Per the study methods: For nucleated cells, counts were estimated from reference gene primer amplification. Produced via immunoSEQ multiplex PCR; TCRdb's table is partial and in-frame only. That table is the source of V, J and clone size, and D and trimming were worked out from the DNA. The sample consists of about 170,000 clones, around 83% of them appearing once. The source of this sequence is a woman aged 45 to 65 in a cohort exposed to, infected with or recovered from COVID-19 (not recorded which). The chain joins TRBV4-3 to TRBJ2-6; D unresolved. Sequencing was done on a sample of PBMCs or T cells enriched from blood (not recorded which). The CDR3 protein is CASSQEWQFSGANVLTF. CDR3 in DNA: TGCGCCAGCAGCCAAGAATGGCAGTTCTCTGGGGCCAACGTCCTGACTTTC.